This T cell receptor beta chain was sequenced during a study of shared clonotypes between healthy human individuals. Genomic DNA from each subset was divided evenly over several immunoSEQ plates. Sorted-subset replicate PCR reactions contained 150 to 200 ng DNA, corresponding to tens of thousands of T cell genomes. In the authors' workflow: Junction-only sequences without quality scores were provided by ImmunoSEQ, so filtering was different. Clones were sequenced by immunoSEQ multiplex PCR, and TCRdb holds only the in-frame ones, with some missing. The V and J calls and clone size are taken from that table; D and trimming were inferred from the DNA. The sample consists of about 2.2 million clones, about 94% of them appearing once. Naive CD8 isolation took CD45RO-negative cells positively selected for CCR7 and excluded terminally differentiated effector memory CD45RA+ cells. Regarding this clone: Its antigen is undetermined.

Study-wide results and limits: The sharing of around 5% of naive CD4 clonotypes was seen across several donors.

The source is a man younger than 35 in good health. Some clones in this sample may be carry-over from other donors' samples. Sequenced input: naive CD8+ T cells from PBMCs.

CDR3 coding DNA: TGTGCCAGGGACAGGGGCGGCTATGGCTACACCTTC. It encodes CARDRGGYGYTF. J is TRBJ1-2 and V is TRBV2; 9 bases align to TRBD1. The CDR3 loop spans 12 amino acids. The V segment lost 9 bases and the J segment 4 bases; nucleotides outside the gene matches: 3. Germline V gene sequence: CDR1 SNHLY, CDR2 FYNNEI.